Presented here are 7 T cell receptor beta chains from one specimen sequenced in a study of blood T cell repertoires in COVID-19. Sequencing used immunoSEQ multiplex PCR; TCRdb keeps in-frame clones, though not all of them. The repertoire consists of about 240,000 clones, with 87% occurring once and the leading ten covering 7.2%. The sequenced material came from peripheral blood. Every receptor here comes from a man between 60 and 75 years old who had recovered from COVID-19.

The chain carries TRBV18 and TRBJ1-2; 9 bases are a match to TRBD1. The CDR3 is 16 amino acids. Germline V lookup: CDR1 KGHSH, CDR2 LQKENI. Trimming cost V 3 bases and J 4 bases; bases outside gene matches: 9. CDR3 bases: TGTGCCAGCTCACCGGGACAGGGAGTCCTGGGCTATGGCTACACCTTC. Amino acids: CASSPGQGVLGYGYTF.

The gene calls are TRBV3-1 (or the pseudogene TRBV3-2) and TRBJ1-1; 7 bases are a match to TRBD1. There are 15 residues in the CDR3. Trimming at V came to 3 bases and at J to 4 bases, leaving 8 bases not matched to a gene. Germline V gene sequence: CDR1 LGHDT, CDR2 YNNKEL (reference sequence). The CDR3 nucleotides are TGTGCCAGCAGCCAGGAACACAGGGGAGGCACTGAAGCTTTCTTT. Amino acids: CASSQEHRGGTEAFF.

The chain recombines TRBV6-5 with TRBJ2-7, with 8 bases lining up with TRBD1. This CDR3 contains 16 residues. Trimming at V came to 2 bases and at J to 1 base, leaving 7 bases not matched to a gene. Looked up from germline, CDR1 is MNHEY and CDR2 is SVGAGI. The CDR3 sequence is CASSYGRTGQSYEQYF. The DNA for the CDR3 is TGTGCCAGCAGTTACGGAAGGACAGGGCAGTCCTACGAGCAGTACTTC.

The V and J genes are TRBV11-1 and TRBJ2-3, with a possible D match to TRBD2 (5 bases). V was clipped by 2 bases and J by 3 bases, with 9 bases between them. CDR3 length equals 14 residues. Germline V gene sequence: CDR1 SGHAT, CDR2 FQDESV (reference sequence). The CDR3 DNA sequence: TGTGCCAGCAGCTTAAGGACTTATACAGATACGCAGTATTTT. Residues: CASSLRTYTDTQYF.

V is TRBV2 and J is TRBJ2-5, with 11 nucleotides matching TRBD1. This CDR3 contains 15 residues. CDR1 is SNHLY, CDR2 FYNNEI, per germline. The V gene end was trimmed by 4 bases and the J gene end by 1 base; junction bases not matched to a gene: 2. The CDR3 DNA reads as TGTGCCAGCAGTGGGGACAGGGGGGTCCAAGAGACCCAGTACTTC. It encodes CASSGDRGVQETQYF.

This rearrangement joins TRBV9 to TRBJ2-5, with a possible D match to TRBD2 (7 bases). V lost 4 bases, J lost 5 bases, and 15 bases lay in between. The CDR3 totals 14 residues. Germline values: CDR1 SGDLS, CDR2 YYNGEE. CDR3 DNA: TGTGCCAGCAGCTCAGGTGGGGGGGCGGAGACCCAGTACTTC. Residues: CASSSGGGAETQYF.

The chain links TRBV10-3 to TRBJ2-3; 7 bases line up with TRBD1. Looked up from germline, CDR1 is ENHRY and CDR2 is SYGVKD. The CDR3 is made up of 18 amino acids. Germline trimming cut 2 bases from V and 3 bases from J; bases unmatched to any gene: 14. The CDR3 DNA is TGTGCCATCAGTGAGGGGTGGCCCCGGGACAGAAAGACAGATACGCAGTATTTT. Residues: CAISEGWPRDRKTDTQYF.